These T cell receptor beta chains were read from a single sample in a study of blood T cell repertoires in COVID-19. Sequenced by immunoSEQ multiplex PCR; TCRdb stores in-frame clones only, minus some. In the table there are 68,000 or so clones, roughly 80% of which are singletons. The sample consisted of peripheral blood. The receptors were gathered from a human donor in a cohort sampled during active COVID-19. The CDR3 runs from the conserved cysteine through the conserved F or W. The order of the fields is D gene, J gene, V gene, clone size, CDR3 protein, CDR3 DNA. The D gene is left open where the match is weak. Where a row states a size, it is once, few, many or the class of an expanded clone; other rows omit it.

D: .
J: TRBJ2-7
V: TRBV4-1
size: .
CDR3: CASSQRTEREQYF
DNA: TGCGCCAGCAGCCAACGGACAGAAAGAGAGCAGTACTTC

D: .
J: TRBJ1-2
V: TRBV4-3
size: .
CDR3: CASSQDYKSNYGYTF
DNA: TGCGCCAGCAGCCAAGATTATAAATCTAACTATGGCTACACCTTC

D: TRBD1
J: TRBJ1-2
V: TRBV27
size: .
CDR3: CASSLRQGTNYGYTF
DNA: TGTGCCAGCAGTTTAAGACAGGGTACTAACTATGGCTACACCTTC

D: .
J: TRBJ1-2
V: TRBV3-1/TRBV3-2
size: .
CDR3: CASSQVVFGYTF
DNA: TGTGCCAGCAGCCAAGTAGTCTTCGGCTACACCTTC

D: TRBD1
J: TRBJ1-2
V: TRBV7-2
size: .
CDR3: CASSLEGTGGRGYTF
DNA: TGTGCCAGCAGCTTAGAAGGGACAGGGGGAAGGGGCTACACCTTC

D: TRBD1
J: TRBJ1-4
V: TRBV5-6
size: .
CDR3: CASSLRDSENEKLFF
DNA: TGTGCCAGCAGCCTCCGGGACAGTGAAAATGAAAAACTGTTTTTT

D: .
J: TRBJ1-6
V: TRBV19
size: .
CDR3: CASSIGQSSYNSPLHF
DNA: TGTGCCAGTAGTATTGGACAGTCCTCCTATAATTCACCCCTCCACTTT

D: TRBD1
J: TRBJ2-7
V: TRBV23-1
size: .
CDR3: CASSQSTIRGQGYEQYF
DNA: TGCGCCAGCAGTCAATCGACGATTAGAGGACAGGGCTACGAGCAGTACTTC

D: .
J: TRBJ2-5
V: TRBV7-8
size: .
CDR3: CASSPYTGIQETQYF
DNA: TGTGCCAGCAGCCCCTACACAGGCATACAAGAGACCCAGTACTTC

D: .
J: TRBJ2-1
V: TRBV2
size: few
CDR3: CASSVWALMNEQFF
DNA: TGTGCCAGCAGTGTTTGGGCCTTGATGAATGAGCAGTTCTTC

D: TRBD1
J: TRBJ2-6
V: TRBV5-4
size: once
CDR3: CASSPRDRPSGANVLTF
DNA: TGTGCCAGCAGCCCCCGGGACAGGCCCTCTGGGGCCAACGTCCTGACTTTC

D: .
J: TRBJ2-3
V: TRBV5-1
size: once
CDR3: CASTARGGHDSTDTQYF
DNA: TGCGCCAGCACCGCCCGAGGAGGGCACGATAGCACAGATACGCAGTATTTT

D: .
J: TRBJ2-3
V: TRBV4-3
size: .
CDR3: CASSQELGADTQYF
DNA: TGCGCCAGCAGCCAAGAACTGGGAGCAGATACGCAGTATTTT

D: TRBD2
J: TRBJ2-1
V: TRBV28
size: .
CDR3: CASSFFGGANEQFF
DNA: TGTGCCAGCAGTTTCTTCGGGGGGGCTAATGAGCAGTTCTTC

D: .
J: TRBJ2-4
V: TRBV12-3/TRBV12-4
size: .
CDR3: CASSIHQTNIQYF
DNA: TGTGCCAGCAGCATACACCAAACAAACATTCAGTACTTC

D: .
J: TRBJ1-1
V: TRBV10-3
size: .
CDR3: CAISRGPGNTEAFF
DNA: TGTGCCATCAGTAGGGGCCCGGGGAACACTGAAGCTTTCTTT

D: TRBD1
J: TRBJ2-1
V: TRBV6-5
size: .
CDR3: CASSLRDRGYEQFF
DNA: TGTGCCAGCAGCCTCCGGGACAGGGGGTATGAGCAGTTCTTC

D: .
J: TRBJ1-6
V: TRBV6-2/TRBV6-3
size: .
CDR3: CASSSGNSPLHF
DNA: TGTGCCAGCAGTTCAGGGAATTCACCCCTCCACTTT

D: .
J: TRBJ1-6
V: TRBV9
size: many
CDR3: CASSVSGLNSPLHF
DNA: TGTGCCAGCAGCGTATCTGGACTTAATTCACCCCTCCACTTT

D: .
J: TRBJ2-3
V: TRBV2
size: .
CDR3: CASSVGGLSTDTQYF
DNA: TGTGCCAGCAGTGTTGGGGGCCTGAGCACAGATACGCAGTATTTT

D: .
J: TRBJ2-7
V: TRBV10-3
size: .
CDR3: CAISEGRHYEQYF
DNA: TGTGCCATCAGTGAGGGCAGACACTACGAGCAGTACTTC

D: .
J: TRBJ1-1
V: TRBV28
size: .
CDR3: CASSSPRTAHTEAFF
DNA: TGTGCCAGCAGTTCCCCGCGGACAGCCCACACTGAAGCTTTCTTT

D: .
J: TRBJ1-5
V: TRBV30
size: .
CDR3: CAWSSQGLGNQPQHF
DNA: TGTGCCTGGAGTTCACAGGGTCTGGGCAATCAGCCCCAGCATTTT

D: .
J: TRBJ2-7
V: TRBV14
size: .
CDR3: CASSHPRRAGYEQYF
DNA: TGTGCCAGCAGCCACCCTCGGAGGGCAGGGTACGAGCAGTACTTC

D: .
J: TRBJ1-3
V: TRBV5-1
size: .
CDR3: CASSLAGNSGNTIYF
DNA: TGCGCCAGCAGCTTGGCGGGAAACTCTGGAAACACCATATATTTT

D: TRBD1
J: TRBJ1-6
V: TRBV27
size: .
CDR3: CASSRRDRASPLHF
DNA: TGTGCCAGCAGTAGAAGGGACAGGGCCTCACCCCTCCACTTT

D: .
J: TRBJ1-2
V: TRBV10-3
size: once
CDR3: CAISESQVSYYGYTF
DNA: TGTGCCATCAGTGAGTCGCAGGTCTCCTACTATGGCTACACCTTC

D: TRBD1
J: TRBJ1-1
V: TRBV5-1
size: .
CDR3: CASSGGTGGSLQAGNAEAFF
DNA: TGCGCCAGCAGCGGCGGGACAGGGGGCTCATTGCAGGCAGGAAACGCTGAAGCTTTCTTT

D: .
J: TRBJ1-6
V: TRBV5-1
size: .
CDR3: CASRGRPGDSPLHF
DNA: TGCGCCAGCAGAGGTCGTCCGGGGGATTCACCCCTCCACTTT

D: .
J: TRBJ1-2
V: TRBV20-1
size: .
CDR3: CSASFARGFYGYTF
DNA: TGCAGTGCTAGTTTTGCCCGGGGGTTCTATGGCTACACCTTC

D: .
J: TRBJ1-4
V: TRBV19
size: once
CDR3: CASIGGLTTNEKLFF
DNA: TGTGCCAGTATCGGAGGTCTCACAACTAATGAAAAACTGTTTTTT

D: .
J: TRBJ1-3
V: TRBV7-3
size: .
CDR3: CASSLTRGGNTIYF
DNA: TGTGCCAGCAGCTTAACGCGGGGGGGAAACACCATATATTTT

D: .
J: TRBJ2-3
V: TRBV24-1
size: .
CDR3: CATSDRVTNTQYF
DNA: TGTGCCACCAGTGATCGTGTCACAAATACGCAGTATTTT

D: .
J: TRBJ1-2
V: TRBV18
size: .
CDR3: CASSGDRTNYGYTF
DNA: TGTGCCAGCTCAGGAGACAGGACTAACTATGGCTACACCTTC

D: TRBD2
J: TRBJ2-1
V: TRBV3-1/TRBV3-2
size: once
CDR3: CASSQPLGGGSYNEQFF
DNA: TGTGCCAGCAGCCAGCCATTGGGGGGGGGATCCTACAATGAGCAGTTCTTC

D: TRBD1
J: TRBJ2-7
V: TRBV19
size: .
CDR3: CASSIGRTGSDEQYF
DNA: TGTGCCAGTAGTATAGGACGGACAGGGAGCGACGAGCAGTACTTC

D: TRBD1
J: TRBJ1-3
V: TRBV4-1
size: .
CDR3: CASSQDRDRVVGNTIYF
DNA: TGCGCCAGCAGCCAAGATCGGGACAGGGTAGTGGGAAACACCATATATTTT

D: .
J: TRBJ2-3
V: TRBV11-3
size: once
CDR3: CASSLYGQRTDTQYF
DNA: TGTGCCAGCAGCTTATACGGACAACGCACAGATACGCAGTATTTT

D: .
J: TRBJ1-1
V: TRBV29-1
size: .
CDR3: CSVEAADSPEAFF
DNA: TGCAGCGTTGAAGCCGCGGATTCGCCCGAAGCTTTCTTT

D: TRBD1
J: TRBJ1-6
V: TRBV30
size: .
CDR3: CAASGGGARPFSPLHF
DNA: TGTGCCGCCAGCGGAGGGGGCGCTCGACCATTTTCACCCCTCCACTTT

D: TRBD1
J: TRBJ1-4
V: TRBV5-1
size: .
CDR3: CASSLSTGNEKLFF
DNA: TGCGCCAGCAGCTTGTCGACAGGGAATGAAAAACTGTTTTTT

D: .
J: TRBJ2-2
V: TRBV7-9
size: .
CDR3: CASSPRLAAQRGTGELFF
DNA: TGTGCCAGCAGCCCCCGTCTGGCGGCCCAGCGAGGCACCGGGGAGCTGTTTTTT

D: .
J: TRBJ2-7
V: TRBV19
size: .
CDR3: CASQYRGGKTYEQYF
DNA: TGTGCCAGTCAATATAGGGGAGGAAAGACCTACGAGCAGTACTTC

D: .
J: TRBJ2-2
V: TRBV3-1/TRBV3-2
size: .
CDR3: CASSQVGGATGELFF
DNA: TGTGCCAGCAGCCAGGTGGGGGGGGCCACCGGGGAGCTGTTTTTT

D: .
J: TRBJ2-5
V: TRBV3-1/TRBV3-2
size: .
CDR3: CASSLTGSSETQYF
DNA: TGTGCCAGCAGCCTCACAGGGTCCTCAGAGACCCAGTACTTC

D: .
J: TRBJ1-4
V: TRBV5-1
size: .
CDR3: CASSLAAGEGEKLFF
DNA: TGCGCCAGCAGCTTGGCCGCAGGGGAAGGTGAAAAACTGTTTTTT

D: TRBD1
J: TRBJ1-2
V: TRBV5-5
size: .
CDR3: CASSPTRTGLRNNYGYTF
DNA: TGTGCCAGCAGCCCAACTCGGACAGGGTTGCGCAATAACTATGGCTACACCTTC

D: .
J: TRBJ1-4
V: TRBV2
size: .
CDR3: CASSVRQGNEKLFF
DNA: TGTGCCAGCAGTGTCCGGCAGGGAAATGAAAAACTGTTTTTT

D: .
J: TRBJ1-3
V: TRBV2
size: .
CDR3: CASSTGLSGNTIYF
DNA: TGTGCCAGCAGTACAGGGCTCTCTGGAAACACCATATATTTT

D: .
J: TRBJ2-7
V: TRBV19
size: .
CDR3: CASSTPDSYEQYF
DNA: TGTGCCAGTAGTACCCCGGACAGCTACGAGCAGTACTTC

D: .
J: TRBJ2-2
V: TRBV27
size: .
CDR3: CASSSTGVGELFF
DNA: TGTGCCAGCAGTTCTACGGGAGTCGGGGAGCTGTTTTTT

D: .
J: TRBJ2-7
V: TRBV7-3
size: .
CDR3: CASSHGQSYEQYF
DNA: TGTGCCAGCAGCCATGGACAGTCCTACGAGCAGTACTTC

D: .
J: TRBJ2-7
V: TRBV11-2
size: .
CDR3: CASSFGPDEQYF
DNA: TGTGCCAGCAGCTTCGGTCCCGACGAGCAGTACTTC

D: .
J: TRBJ1-1
V: TRBV19
size: once
CDR3: CASSPRGRVNTEAFF
DNA: TGTGCCAGTAGTCCTAGGGGCAGGGTGAACACTGAAGCTTTCTTT

D: .
J: TRBJ2-5
V: TRBV11-2
size: once
CDR3: CASSGGPQGTQYF
DNA: TGTGCCAGCAGCGGCGGCCCCCAAGGGACCCAGTACTTC

D: .
J: TRBJ1-4
V: TRBV5-6
size: .
CDR3: CASSLSGIGEKLFF
DNA: TGTGCCAGCAGCTTGTCAGGGATAGGGGAAAAACTGTTTTTT

D: TRBD1
J: TRBJ1-5
V: TRBV24-1
size: .
CDR3: CATRGPGGSRSNQPQHF
DNA: TGTGCCACAAGGGGGCCCGGGGGATCGCGGAGCAATCAGCCCCAGCATTTT